Listed below are T cell receptor beta chains from one sample, sequenced in a study of blood T cell repertoires in COVID-19. Method: immunoSEQ multiplex PCR; TCRdb's copy keeps in-frame clones and lacks some. Altogether 450,000 to 600,000 clones are present, about nine tenths being singletons, with the ten largest covering 0.7%. The sequencing input was PBMCs or T cells enriched from blood (not recorded which). These receptors all come from a woman aged 18 to 35 who had recovered from COVID-19. The CDR3 runs from the conserved cysteine through the conserved F or W. D genes are given only for firm matches. Some rows mark clone size as missing; the rest say once, few, many or name a class of expanded clone.

j_gene: TRBJ1-2; v_gene: TRBV30; abundance: .; d_gene: .; CDR3aa: CAGGRASNYGYTF; CDR3nt: TGTGCCGGGGGGAGGGCTTCTAACTATGGCTACACCTTC
j_gene: TRBJ2-7; v_gene: TRBV15; abundance: .; d_gene: .; CDR3aa: CATSRGSHEQYF; CDR3nt: TGTGCCACCAGCAGAGGAAGCCACGAGCAGTACTTC
j_gene: TRBJ1-2; v_gene: TRBV4-1; abundance: .; d_gene: .; CDR3aa: CASSPTGTNYGYTF; CDR3nt: TGCGCCAGCAGCCCCACGGGGACTAACTATGGCTACACCTTC
j_gene: TRBJ2-1; v_gene: TRBV4-1; abundance: .; d_gene: TRBD2; CDR3aa: CASSPGLAGGSYNEQFF; CDR3nt: TGCGCCAGCAGCCCCGGACTAGCGGGGGGATCCTACAATGAGCAGTTCTTC
j_gene: TRBJ2-1; v_gene: TRBV6-5; abundance: .; d_gene: TRBD2; CDR3aa: CASSYGRTSGEQFF; CDR3nt: TGTGCCAGCAGTTACGGTAGGACTAGCGGCGAGCAGTTCTTC
j_gene: TRBJ1-4; v_gene: TRBV12-3/TRBV12-4; abundance: .; d_gene: .; CDR3aa: CASSPDGVRELFF; CDR3nt: TGTGCCAGCAGCCCGGACGGGGTACGGGAACTGTTTTTT
j_gene: TRBJ1-6; v_gene: TRBV27; abundance: once; d_gene: .; CDR3aa: CASDRRGARNSPLHF; CDR3nt: TGTGCCAGCGACAGGCGGGGGGCGCGTAATTCACCCCTCCACTTT
j_gene: TRBJ1-1; v_gene: TRBV19; abundance: .; d_gene: .; CDR3aa: CASSMGGRNTEAFF; CDR3nt: TGTGCCAGTAGTATGGGGGGGAGGAACACTGAAGCTTTCTTT
j_gene: TRBJ1-1; v_gene: TRBV30; abundance: .; d_gene: .; CDR3aa: CAWSMWGGDTEAFF; CDR3nt: TGTGCCTGGAGTATGTGGGGGGGGGACACTGAAGCTTTCTTT
j_gene: TRBJ1-2; v_gene: TRBV4-1; abundance: once; d_gene: .; CDR3aa: CASSQDPQGNYGYTF; CDR3nt: TGCGCCAGCAGCCAAGACCCTCAGGGCAACTATGGCTACACCTTC
j_gene: TRBJ1-1; v_gene: TRBV12-5; abundance: once; d_gene: .; CDR3aa: CASGPMQKLTEAFF; CDR3nt: TGTGCTAGTGGTCCCATGCAGAAGTTAACTGAAGCTTTCTTT
j_gene: TRBJ1-5; v_gene: TRBV27; abundance: once; d_gene: TRBD1; CDR3aa: CASSSNRDRGPHF; CDR3nt: TGTGCCAGCAGTTCTAACCGGGACAGGGGTCCACATTTT
j_gene: TRBJ1-1; v_gene: TRBV11-2; abundance: .; d_gene: .; CDR3aa: CASKDTVNTEAFF; CDR3nt: TGTGCCAGCAAGGACACAGTGAACACTGAAGCTTTCTTT
j_gene: TRBJ1-2; v_gene: TRBV9; abundance: .; d_gene: .; CDR3aa: CASSVRGQGGYTF; CDR3nt: TGTGCCAGCAGCGTCCGGGGCCAGGGGGGCTACACCTTC
j_gene: TRBJ1-2; v_gene: TRBV30; abundance: .; d_gene: TRBD1; CDR3aa: CAWAGGNYGYTF; CDR3nt: TGTGCCTGGGCAGGGGGCAACTATGGCTACACCTTC
j_gene: TRBJ1-6; v_gene: TRBV25-1; abundance: .; d_gene: .; CDR3aa: CASSEQESYNSPLHF; CDR3nt: TGTGCCAGCAGTGAACAGGAAAGTTACAATTCACCCCTCCACTTT
j_gene: TRBJ1-1; v_gene: TRBV30; abundance: once; d_gene: .; CDR3aa: CAWPPAKGGDAENTEAFF; CDR3nt: TGTGCCTGGCCCCCTGCTAAGGGGGGGGATGCGGAAAACACTGAAGCTTTCTTT
j_gene: TRBJ1-2; v_gene: TRBV6-5; abundance: .; d_gene: .; CDR3aa: CASSYDSNYGYTF; CDR3nt: TGTGCCAGCAGTTACGACAGTAACTATGGCTACACCTTC
j_gene: TRBJ2-1; v_gene: TRBV28; abundance: .; d_gene: TRBD2; CDR3aa: CASSSGLAGGPFF; CDR3nt: TGTGCCAGCAGTTCAGGACTAGCGGGGGGTCCGTTCTTC
j_gene: TRBJ2-1; v_gene: TRBV5-1; abundance: .; d_gene: .; CDR3aa: CASSLWAGPNNEQFF; CDR3nt: TGCGCCAGCAGCTTGTGGGCAGGGCCAAACAATGAGCAGTTCTTC
j_gene: TRBJ1-6; v_gene: TRBV5-1; abundance: once; d_gene: TRBD1; CDR3aa: CASSLAGQGAVSPLHF; CDR3nt: TGCGCCAGCAGCTTGGCCGGACAGGGGGCTGTTTCACCCCTCCACTTT
j_gene: TRBJ2-1; v_gene: TRBV2; abundance: .; d_gene: .; CDR3aa: CASSEETGVNEQFF; CDR3nt: TGTGCCAGCAGTGAAGAGACTGGAGTAAATGAGCAGTTCTTC
j_gene: TRBJ1-4; v_gene: TRBV10-3; abundance: .; d_gene: TRBD1; CDR3aa: CAIGTGGNEKLFF; CDR3nt: TGTGCCATCGGGACAGGGGGAAATGAAAAACTGTTTTTT
j_gene: TRBJ1-2; v_gene: TRBV7-9; abundance: .; d_gene: .; CDR3aa: CASSLADSWGYTF; CDR3nt: TGTGCCAGCAGCTTAGCTGACAGCTGGGGCTACACCTTC
j_gene: TRBJ1-4; v_gene: TRBV5-4; abundance: .; d_gene: TRBD1; CDR3aa: CASSLGQPSLNEKLFF; CDR3nt: TGTGCCAGCAGCCTGGGACAGCCTTCTCTTAATGAAAAACTGTTTTTT
j_gene: TRBJ2-5; v_gene: TRBV11-2; abundance: .; d_gene: TRBD2; CDR3aa: CASSLAGGQETQYF; CDR3nt: TGTGCCAGCAGCTTAGCGGGGGGGCAAGAGACCCAGTACTTC
j_gene: TRBJ1-3; v_gene: TRBV4-2; abundance: .; d_gene: .; CDR3aa: CASSQGLGSSSGNTIYF; CDR3nt: TGTGCCAGCAGCCAAGGTTTAGGCTCTAGCTCTGGAAACACCATATATTTT
j_gene: TRBJ1-1; v_gene: TRBV28; abundance: .; d_gene: .; CDR3aa: CASSLGAARLDTEAFF; CDR3nt: TGTGCCAGCAGTTTAGGGGCGGCCCGGTTGGACACTGAAGCTTTCTTT
j_gene: TRBJ2-6; v_gene: TRBV5-1; abundance: .; d_gene: TRBD2; CDR3aa: CASSLPGMGGTGANVLTF; CDR3nt: TGCGCCAGCAGCTTGCCAGGGATGGGAGGGACTGGGGCCAACGTCCTGACTTTC
j_gene: TRBJ2-7; v_gene: TRBV11-2; abundance: .; d_gene: TRBD1; CDR3aa: CASSPLQWTGGPYEQYF; CDR3nt: TGTGCCAGCAGCCCCCTACAATGGACAGGGGGTCCCTACGAGCAGTACTTC
j_gene: TRBJ1-2; v_gene: TRBV7-2; abundance: .; d_gene: .; CDR3aa: CASSLAGAPIGYTF; CDR3nt: TGTGCCAGCAGCTTAGCAGGGGCCCCCATAGGCTACACCTTC
j_gene: TRBJ1-5; v_gene: TRBV10-3; abundance: few; d_gene: .; CDR3aa: CAIGGVNSNQPQHF; CDR3nt: TGTGCCATCGGCGGGGTAAATAGCAATCAGCCCCAGCATTTT
j_gene: TRBJ2-7; v_gene: TRBV5-1; abundance: .; d_gene: TRBD2; CDR3aa: CASSSQPRDPGGEQYF; CDR3nt: TGCGCCAGCAGCTCACAGCCCCGGGACCCGGGGGGCGAGCAGTACTTC
j_gene: TRBJ2-5; v_gene: TRBV21-1; abundance: .; d_gene: .; CDR3aa: CASTLLALYQETQYF; CDR3nt: TGTGCCAGCACCCTACTAGCCCTGTACCAAGAGACCCAGTACTTC
j_gene: TRBJ1-2; v_gene: TRBV10-1; abundance: .; d_gene: TRBD1; CDR3aa: CASSEQGATGYTF; CDR3nt: TGCGCCAGCAGTGAACAGGGGGCGACTGGCTACACCTTC
j_gene: TRBJ2-7; v_gene: TRBV21-1; abundance: once; d_gene: .; CDR3aa: CARLLAADSVRISYEQYF; CDR3nt: TGTGCCAGGTTACTAGCGGCGGACTCCGTCAGAATCTCCTACGAGCAGTACTTC
j_gene: TRBJ2-2; v_gene: TRBV7-9; abundance: .; d_gene: TRBD1; CDR3aa: CASGRDRLYTGELFF; CDR3nt: TGTGCCAGCGGCCGGGACAGACTATACACCGGGGAGCTGTTTTTT
j_gene: TRBJ2-7; v_gene: TRBV7-2; abundance: .; d_gene: TRBD1; CDR3aa: CASSIGTGPKEQYF; CDR3nt: TGTGCCAGCAGCATCGGGACAGGCCCTAAGGAGCAGTACTTC
j_gene: TRBJ2-7; v_gene: TRBV27; abundance: .; d_gene: TRBD1; CDR3aa: CASSLTGDFYEQYF; CDR3nt: TGTGCCAGCAGTTTGACAGGGGACTTCTACGAGCAGTACTTC
j_gene: TRBJ1-2; v_gene: TRBV19; abundance: .; d_gene: .; CDR3aa: CASSISHRNYGYTF; CDR3nt: TGTGCCAGTAGTATAAGTCACAGGAACTATGGCTACACCTTC
j_gene: TRBJ1-1; v_gene: TRBV21-1; abundance: .; d_gene: .; CDR3aa: CASSILLNTEAFF; CDR3nt: TGTGCCAGCAGCATCCTTCTGAACACTGAAGCTTTCTTT
j_gene: TRBJ1-5; v_gene: TRBV19; abundance: once; d_gene: .; CDR3aa: CASPPERAGPEQPQHF; CDR3nt: TGTGCCAGCCCACCCGAAAGAGCAGGGCCCGAACAGCCCCAGCATTTT
j_gene: TRBJ2-7; v_gene: TRBV15; abundance: .; d_gene: .; CDR3aa: CATSEDSGRGGRYEQYF; CDR3nt: TGTGCCACCAGCGAAGACTCGGGGAGAGGAGGCAGATACGAGCAGTACTTC
j_gene: TRBJ2-1; v_gene: TRBV11-2; abundance: .; d_gene: .; CDR3aa: CASSLNPSSADEQFF; CDR3nt: TGTGCCAGCAGCTTAAATCCTTCTAGTGCGGATGAGCAGTTCTTC
j_gene: TRBJ2-1; v_gene: TRBV7-2; abundance: .; d_gene: TRBD1; CDR3aa: CASGRGQGDNEQFF; CDR3nt: TGTGCCAGTGGGAGGGGACAGGGTGACAATGAGCAGTTCTTC
j_gene: TRBJ1-3; v_gene: TRBV28; abundance: .; d_gene: TRBD1; CDR3aa: CASTSQGKSGNTIYF; CDR3nt: TGTGCCAGCACCTCACAGGGGAAATCTGGAAACACCATATATTTT
j_gene: TRBJ1-2; v_gene: TRBV6-5; abundance: .; d_gene: TRBD1; CDR3aa: CASSRTGDGYTF; CDR3nt: TGTGCCAGCAGTAGGACAGGGGATGGCTACACCTTC
j_gene: TRBJ1-2; v_gene: TRBV3-1/TRBV3-2; abundance: .; d_gene: .; CDR3aa: CASSQVGERGNYGYTF; CDR3nt: TGTGCCAGCAGCCAAGTTGGAGAGAGAGGGAACTATGGCTACACCTTC
j_gene: TRBJ1-2; v_gene: TRBV2; abundance: .; d_gene: .; CDR3aa: CASSAESGYGYGYTF; CDR3nt: TGTGCCAGCAGTGCCGAATCAGGGTACGGCTATGGCTACACCTTC
j_gene: TRBJ1-4; v_gene: TRBV14; abundance: .; d_gene: TRBD1; CDR3aa: CASSTGGGSEKLFF; CDR3nt: TGTGCCAGCAGTACAGGGGGCGGTAGTGAAAAACTGTTTTTT